This T cell receptor (beta chain) was captured by sequencing in a study of cytomegalovirus exposure and HLA in healthy donors. The PCR had 60 Vbeta and 13 Jbeta primers. Per the study methods: Per a later analysis, the number of unique TCR beta chains was some 75 million, of which around 10 million were shared. Assay: immunoSEQ multiplex PCR; the TCRdb copy retains only in-frame clones and omits some. For V, J and clone size, that table is used; D and trimming come from the DNA. The sample carries some 150,000 clones, over 75% recorded once. Trimming took off 6 bases at V and 6 bases at J, with 17 bases between the two ends. The CDR3 has 14 residues. From germline, CDR1 is MNHEY and CDR2 SMNVEV (reference sequence). This clone occurred once. The antigen remains undetermined. Study conclusions and caveats: As a later analysis revealed, most CMV-associated TCR beta chains appeared HLA-restricted.

Input material: PBMCs. The receptor's source is a woman aged 25 to 39 in good health and CMV-seronegative. V gene TRBV27 combines with J gene TRBJ1-2, with TRBD1 as a possible D gene (5 bases). The CDR3 coding sequence is TGTGCCAGCAGGACGGCTTGGGGCGAGGATGGCTACACCTTC. It yields the protein CASRTAWGEDGYTF.